The rows below give T cell receptor beta chains drawn from one sample of a study of shared clonotypes between healthy human individuals. The table came from immunoSEQ multiplex PCR; TCRdb's copy has only in-frame clones and leaves some out. The sample lists 2 million or so clones, about 95% occurring once. Sample: naive CD8+ T cells sorted from blood. The receptors here all came from a young man in good health. Each CDR3 is given with its conserved first and last residue. A D gene is named only where the DNA matches it firmly. Size values are once, few and many counts, or a class for expanded clones, and some rows have none.

cdr3_nt: TGCGCCAGCAGCCCAGGGGGGGTTGCCTTAAGCACAGATACGCAGTATTTT; cdr3_aa: CASSPGGVALSTDTQYF; clone_size: once; d_call: NA; j_call: TRBJ2-3; v_call: TRBV4-1
cdr3_nt: TGTGCCAGCAGCTTAGGGCCAGGGGATACGGCAGATACGCAGTATTTT; cdr3_aa: CASSLGPGDTADTQYF; clone_size: NA; d_call: NA; j_call: TRBJ2-3; v_call: TRBV11-1
cdr3_nt: TGTGCCAGCTCCTTACCCGGCCATGACAATGAGCAGTTCTTC; cdr3_aa: CASSLPGHDNEQFF; clone_size: NA; d_call: NA; j_call: TRBJ2-1; v_call: TRBV11-2
cdr3_nt: TGTGCCAGCAGAGGAACCGGGACTAGTCCCGAGCAGTACTTC; cdr3_aa: CASRGTGTSPEQYF; clone_size: NA; d_call: TRBD2; j_call: TRBJ2-7; v_call: TRBV11-1
cdr3_nt: TGTGCCAGCAGCTTTTTACAGGGGTTAGAGACTTTCTTT; cdr3_aa: CASSFLQGLETFF; clone_size: NA; d_call: TRBD1; j_call: TRBJ1-1; v_call: TRBV6-5
cdr3_nt: TGTGCCAGCAGTACCTCGACAGGTCACCCCGGGGAGCTGTTTTTT; cdr3_aa: CASSTSTGHPGELFF; clone_size: NA; d_call: NA; j_call: TRBJ2-2; v_call: TRBV6-6
cdr3_nt: TGTGCCAGCAGCTTGGCCAGAGGAGGGAGGGCCGACGAGCAGTACTTC; cdr3_aa: CASSLARGGRADEQYF; clone_size: NA; d_call: TRBD2; j_call: TRBJ2-7; v_call: TRBV5-6
cdr3_nt: TGTGCCAGCAGTCCGTTCCCCTCCTACGAGCAGTACTTC; cdr3_aa: CASSPFPSYEQYF; clone_size: once; d_call: NA; j_call: TRBJ2-7; v_call: TRBV27
cdr3_nt: TGCGCCAGCAGCCCGACCCAAGGGGGTACAGATACGCAGTATTTT; cdr3_aa: CASSPTQGGTDTQYF; clone_size: NA; d_call: NA; j_call: TRBJ2-3; v_call: TRBV4-1
cdr3_nt: TGTGCCAGCAGTTACGGACCTACTACACTTGGAAACACCATATATTTT; cdr3_aa: CASSYGPTTLGNTIYF; clone_size: NA; d_call: NA; j_call: TRBJ1-3; v_call: TRBV6-5
cdr3_nt: TGTGCCAGCAGCCATCTTCCCTCGGGGGAGATGAACACTGAAGCTTTCTTT; cdr3_aa: CASSHLPSGEMNTEAFF; clone_size: NA; d_call: NA; j_call: TRBJ1-1; v_call: TRBV16
cdr3_nt: TGTGCCAGCAGCTCCGGACAGGGCTACGAGCAGTACTTC; cdr3_aa: CASSSGQGYEQYF; clone_size: NA; d_call: TRBD1; j_call: TRBJ2-7; v_call: TRBV5-8
cdr3_nt: TGTGCCAGCAGCTTACCGGGACAGGGACACAATGAGCAGTTCTTC; cdr3_aa: CASSLPGQGHNEQFF; clone_size: NA; d_call: TRBD1; j_call: TRBJ2-1; v_call: TRBV11-3
cdr3_nt: TGTGCCAGCAGCATGGGACTAGCGGGAGCCGAGCAGTACTTC; cdr3_aa: CASSMGLAGAEQYF; clone_size: NA; d_call: TRBD2; j_call: TRBJ2-7; v_call: TRBV13
cdr3_nt: TGTGCCAGCAGTTCGCCGGGCCAAGAGACCCAGTACTTC; cdr3_aa: CASSSPGQETQYF; clone_size: NA; d_call: NA; j_call: TRBJ2-5; v_call: TRBV11-1
cdr3_nt: TGTGCCAGCAGCTTTGGGACAGGGGGCACAGAGACCCAGTACTTC; cdr3_aa: CASSFGTGGTETQYF; clone_size: few; d_call: TRBD1; j_call: TRBJ2-5; v_call: TRBV5-6
cdr3_nt: TGTGCCAGCAGCCAACAGGAGGGGCCCGCAGATACGCAGTATTTT; cdr3_aa: CASSQQEGPADTQYF; clone_size: NA; d_call: NA; j_call: TRBJ2-3; v_call: TRBV11-3
cdr3_nt: TGCGCCAGCAGCCATGTTCAAGAATCGAGCTCCTACAATGAGCAGTTCTTC; cdr3_aa: CASSHVQESSSYNEQFF; clone_size: NA; d_call: NA; j_call: TRBJ2-1; v_call: TRBV4-3
cdr3_nt: TGTGCCAGCAGTGCAAAATTGGAGGGACTAGCTGGGTACAATGAGCAGTTCTTC; cdr3_aa: CASSAKLEGLAGYNEQFF; clone_size: NA; d_call: TRBD2; j_call: TRBJ2-1; v_call: TRBV6-1